A selection of T cell receptor beta chains follows, all from one sample in a study of T cell responses to AZD1222 COVID-19 vaccine. TCRdb's copy holds only in-frame clones and misses some; the assay was immunoSEQ multiplex PCR. This table lists 150,000 or so clones. Material for sequencing was peripheral blood. The receptors derive from an adult in good health. The CDR3 runs from the conserved cysteine through the conserved F or W. The D gene is left open where the match is weak.

d_gene: TRBD2
j_gene: TRBJ2-5
v_gene: TRBV2
CDR3nt: TGTGCCGCCATGCCGGACACGGGAGGGACCCAGTACTTC
CDR3aa: CAAMPDTGGTQYF

d_gene: -
j_gene: TRBJ2-3
v_gene: TRBV30
CDR3nt: TGTGCCTGGAGCCCGCCCACAGATACGCAGTATTTT
CDR3aa: CAWSPPTDTQYF

d_gene: -
j_gene: TRBJ1-5
v_gene: TRBV7-9
CDR3nt: TGTGCCAGCAGCGGGGACACATTCAATCAGCCCCAGCATTTT
CDR3aa: CASSGDTFNQPQHF

d_gene: TRBD1
j_gene: TRBJ1-2
v_gene: TRBV28
CDR3nt: TGTGCCAGTACGGATAGGGGGCTAACATATGGCTACACCTTC
CDR3aa: CASTDRGLTYGYTF

d_gene: -
j_gene: TRBJ2-1
v_gene: TRBV3-1/TRBV3-2
CDR3nt: TGTGCCAGCAGCCAATATTCCCGGGGGTCCTACAATGAGCAGTTCTTC
CDR3aa: CASSQYSRGSYNEQFF

d_gene: TRBD2
j_gene: TRBJ2-4
v_gene: TRBV19
CDR3nt: TGTGCCAGTAGTGTCTATAGCGGGGGGCAAAACATTCAGTACTTC
CDR3aa: CASSVYSGGQNIQYF

d_gene: TRBD1
j_gene: TRBJ2-3
v_gene: TRBV7-9
CDR3nt: TGTGCCAGCAGCTCACGAATACCAGACAGGGGATCTAGCACAGATACGCAGTATTTT
CDR3aa: CASSSRIPDRGSSTDTQYF

d_gene: -
j_gene: TRBJ2-7
v_gene: TRBV7-3
CDR3nt: TGTGCCAGCAGCTTGGGCGGGGCCTCCGGGGAGCAGTACTTC
CDR3aa: CASSLGGASGEQYF

d_gene: -
j_gene: TRBJ2-3
v_gene: TRBV7-8
CDR3nt: TGTGCCAGCAGCTGGGGGGGGCCTACAGATACGCAGTATTTT
CDR3aa: CASSWGGPTDTQYF

d_gene: -
j_gene: TRBJ2-7
v_gene: TRBV18
CDR3nt: TGTGCCAGCTCACCACTGCCGGACTCCCTCGAGCAGTACTTC
CDR3aa: CASSPLPDSLEQYF

d_gene: -
j_gene: TRBJ1-4
v_gene: TRBV11-2
CDR3nt: TGTGCCAGCAGCGTGGGACGTACTAATGAAAAACTGTTTTTT
CDR3aa: CASSVGRTNEKLFF

d_gene: TRBD2
j_gene: TRBJ2-1
v_gene: TRBV7-3
CDR3nt: TGTGCCAGCAGCTTATCTACTAGCGGGGTGCACAATGAGCAGTTCTTC
CDR3aa: CASSLSTSGVHNEQFF

d_gene: TRBD2
j_gene: TRBJ2-2
v_gene: TRBV19
CDR3nt: TGTGCCAGTAGTATCGGTTCAGGGAGGGCCGGGGAGCTGTTTTTT
CDR3aa: CASSIGSGRAGELFF

d_gene: TRBD2
j_gene: TRBJ2-5
v_gene: TRBV12-3/TRBV12-4
CDR3nt: TGTGCCAGCAGGGACCTAGCGGGGGAGACCCAGTACTTC
CDR3aa: CASRDLAGETQYF

d_gene: TRBD1
j_gene: TRBJ1-1
v_gene: TRBV15
CDR3nt: TGTGCCACCAGCAGAACCACAGGGGTTGGCACTGAAGCTTTCTTT
CDR3aa: CATSRTTGVGTEAFF

d_gene: -
j_gene: TRBJ1-3
v_gene: TRBV6-5
CDR3nt: TGTGCCAGCAGTCTCAGGACGGATCTGGGAAACACCATATATTTT
CDR3aa: CASSLRTDLGNTIYF

d_gene: -
j_gene: TRBJ2-6
v_gene: TRBV2
CDR3nt: TGTGCCAGCGCGGGCCTTAGCCCTGGGGCCAACGTCCTGACTTTC
CDR3aa: CASAGLSPGANVLTF

d_gene: TRBD1
j_gene: TRBJ2-7
v_gene: TRBV4-1
CDR3nt: TGCGCCAGCAGCCAAGAGACCCAGGGGGCGAACGAGCAGTACTTC
CDR3aa: CASSQETQGANEQYF

d_gene: -
j_gene: TRBJ1-4
v_gene: TRBV2
CDR3nt: TGTGCCAGCACCAACATTAAGGAAAAACTGTTTTTT
CDR3aa: CASTNIKEKLFF

d_gene: -
j_gene: TRBJ2-1
v_gene: TRBV29-1
CDR3nt: TGCAGCGATCTTTCGAGATACAATGAGCAGTTCTTC
CDR3aa: CSDLSRYNEQFF

d_gene: -
j_gene: TRBJ2-1
v_gene: TRBV7-7
CDR3nt: TGTGCCAGCAGCCACTTAGGGGGTTCGGGTTACAATGAGCAGTTCTTC
CDR3aa: CASSHLGGSGYNEQFF

d_gene: TRBD2
j_gene: TRBJ2-7
v_gene: TRBV6-5
CDR3nt: TGTGCCAGCAGGATACCGGGACTAGCGGCTTACGAGCAGTACTTC
CDR3aa: CASRIPGLAAYEQYF

d_gene: TRBD1
j_gene: TRBJ1-5
v_gene: TRBV28
CDR3nt: TGTGCCAGCAGTTTGCCAGGGGGGGCCCATCAGCCCCAGCATTTT
CDR3aa: CASSLPGGAHQPQHF

d_gene: TRBD2
j_gene: TRBJ2-5
v_gene: TRBV19
CDR3nt: TGTGCCAGTAGTACGCTAGCGGGGGCGGGGGAGACCCAGTACTTC
CDR3aa: CASSTLAGAGETQYF

d_gene: TRBD1
j_gene: TRBJ2-1
v_gene: TRBV19
CDR3nt: TGTGCCAGTAGCACGGACAGGGGGGCAGAGCAGTTCTTC
CDR3aa: CASSTDRGAEQFF

d_gene: -
j_gene: TRBJ1-4
v_gene: TRBV24-1
CDR3nt: TGTGCCACCAGTGATTTAGTGCCCCCTAAGGGATACGAAAAACTGTTTTTT
CDR3aa: CATSDLVPPKGYEKLFF

d_gene: -
j_gene: TRBJ2-3
v_gene: TRBV5-1
CDR3nt: TGCGCCAGCAGTGACGGGGGGCTCGTGGATACGCAGTATTTT
CDR3aa: CASSDGGLVDTQYF

d_gene: -
j_gene: TRBJ2-6
v_gene: TRBV19
CDR3nt: TGTGCCAGTAATTTGGCGCTCTCTGGGGCCAACGTCCTGACTTTC
CDR3aa: CASNLALSGANVLTF

d_gene: -
j_gene: TRBJ2-1
v_gene: TRBV28
CDR3nt: TGTGCCAGCAGTTTATTTTCCGTGGTAAACGACAATGAGCAGTTCTTC
CDR3aa: CASSLFSVVNDNEQFF

d_gene: TRBD1
j_gene: TRBJ1-2
v_gene: TRBV11-3
CDR3nt: TGTGCCAGCAGCCCCCTGGGACAGGGTATCGATAACTATGGCTACACCTTC
CDR3aa: CASSPLGQGIDNYGYTF

d_gene: TRBD1
j_gene: TRBJ2-1
v_gene: TRBV6-5
CDR3nt: TGTGCCAGCACTCCGGACAGGGGCGTCTACAATGAGCAGTTCTTC
CDR3aa: CASTPDRGVYNEQFF

d_gene: TRBD1
j_gene: TRBJ1-5
v_gene: TRBV25-1
CDR3nt: TGTGCCAGCAGAGGAGGGGGCGACCAGCCCCAGCATTTT
CDR3aa: CASRGGGDQPQHF

d_gene: -
j_gene: TRBJ1-6
v_gene: TRBV12-3/TRBV12-4
CDR3nt: TGTGCCAGCAGTTTAGGTCAGAATTCACCCCTCCACTTT
CDR3aa: CASSLGQNSPLHF

d_gene: -
j_gene: TRBJ1-1
v_gene: TRBV18
CDR3nt: TGTGCCAGCTCACCCCGGGGTCTGAACACTGAAGCTTTCTTT
CDR3aa: CASSPRGLNTEAFF

d_gene: TRBD1
j_gene: TRBJ1-2
v_gene: TRBV7-9
CDR3nt: TGTGCCAGCAGCCAGGGACAGGGATGGGGCTACACCTTC
CDR3aa: CASSQGQGWGYTF

d_gene: TRBD1
j_gene: TRBJ2-7
v_gene: TRBV5-1
CDR3nt: TGCGCCAGCAGCTGGACAGGACAGGGCTACGAGCAGTACTTC
CDR3aa: CASSWTGQGYEQYF

d_gene: -
j_gene: TRBJ2-2
v_gene: TRBV4-2
CDR3nt: TGTGCCAGCAGCCAAGATCCGGGGATCGGGGAGCTGTTTTTT
CDR3aa: CASSQDPGIGELFF

d_gene: -
j_gene: TRBJ1-6
v_gene: TRBV9
CDR3nt: TGTGCCAGCAGCGTAGGCGGGGGAGGGACCTCCAATTCACCCCTCCACTTT
CDR3aa: CASSVGGGGTSNSPLHF